Shown below are 29 T cell receptor beta chains from a single sample sequenced in a study of response to subunit inactivated influenza vaccine. MiXCR was run by TCRdb on the RT-PCR reads, yielding one entry per CDR3 protein. Altogether about 540,000 distinct CDR3 sequences are present, around 21% being singletons, with the ten largest covering under 3.5%. In addition, the sample was reused for a study of T cells expressing NK-cell markers. As reported in that work: With UMIs, 5'RACE template switching was used to make TCR beta cDNA.

The sample consisted of CD4+ T cells sorted from PBMCs, taken roughly 12 days after vaccination. The receptors were gathered from a man in his fifties who received an inactivated influenza vaccine.

This clonotype has ten or more counts. The chain carries TRBV20-1 and TRBJ2-6; D may be TRBD1 (6 bases). Germline values: CDR1 DFQATT, CDR2 SNEGSKA (reference sequence). The CDR3 has 18 residues. V lost 6 bases and J lost 0, with 21 bases in between. CDR3 region: CSAVDPGTRSSGANVLTF. For the CDR3, the DNA is TGCAGTGCCGTGGACCCCGGGACACGAAGCTCTGGGGCCAACGTCCTGACTTTC.

The sample holds one count of this clonotype. This chain joins TRBV6-2 or TRBV6-3 and TRBJ1-4; D might be TRBD1 (5 bases). This CDR3 spans 13 amino acids. CDR1 MNHEY and CDR2 SVGEGT come from the germline V gene. V lost 6 bases, J lost 5 bases, and 10 bases lay in between. The CDR3 DNA sequence: TGTGCCAGCAGGCTGGGACGGAATGAAAAACTGTTTTTT. This sequence encodes CASRLGRNEKLFF.

The table lists this clonotype with many counts. The chain couples TRBV29-1 to TRBJ2-1; no reliable D call. The V end lost 8 bases, the J end lost 0 bases, and 17 bases lay between the germline ends. CDR1 is SQVTM, CDR2 ANQGSEA, per germline. The CDR3 has 15 residues. The CDR3 spells CSTKGGESSYNEQFF. The DNA of the CDR3 is TGCAGCACAAAGGGCGGCGAGAGCTCCTACAATGAGCAGTTCTTC.

The rearrangement uses TRBV7-2 and TRBJ2-6; D may match TRBD1 or TRBD2 (5 bases each). The CDR3 length is 15 residues. V was pared by 5 bases and J by 0 bases, with 8 bases between. Germline V CDR1 and CDR2: SGHTA, FQGNSA. The CDR3 here is CASSRGNSGANVLTF. The CDR3, as DNA: TGTGCCAGCAGCCGGGGCAACTCTGGGGCCAACGTCCTGACTTTC.

This clonotype was seen more than once but under ten times. The chain carries TRBV6-5 and TRBJ2-7, with 8 nucleotides matching TRBD1. The CDR3 has 13 residues. Looked up from germline, CDR1 is MNHEY and CDR2 is SVGAGI. Germline trimming cut 2 bases from V and 4 bases from J; bases unmatched to any gene: 1. CDR3 sequence reads: CASSYRTGYEQYF. The CDR3 DNA sequence: TGTGCCAGCAGTTACCGGACAGGGTACGAGCAGTACTTC.

The chain joins TRBV12-3 or TRBV12-4 to TRBJ1-5; D uncertain. The CDR3 runs to 12 residues. Deletions cut 6 bases from V and 5 bases from J, with 8 bases between. The CDR3 sequence: CASSRVDQPQHF. The DNA of the CDR3 is TGTGCCAGCAGCCGCGTGGATCAGCCCCAGCATTTT.

V is TRBV5-1 and J is TRBJ2-5, with TRBD1 matching 9 bases. V gave up 0 bases and J gave up 4 bases; unmatched junction bases: 4. CDR1 is SGHRS, CDR2 YFSETQ, per germline. The CDR3 spans 15 residues. The CDR3 region has the DNA TGCGCCAGCAGCTTGGGGGACAGGGTTACAGAGACCCAGTACTTC. This codes for CASSLGDRVTETQYF.

This clonotype showed up many times. The chain has TRBV7-9 and TRBJ2-4; 7 nucleotides agree with TRBD2. This CDR3 contains 15 residues. The J segment lost 1 base and the V segment lost 5 bases, leaving 5 bases of the junction unmatched. CDR1 SEHNR and CDR2 FQNEAQ come from the germline V gene (reference sequence). The CDR3 sequence is CASSPSGGAKNIQYF. CDR3 nucleotide sequence: TGTGCCAGCAGCCCGTCGGGGGGTGCCAAAAACATTCAGTACTTC.

This clonotype occurred a few times. V gene TRBV7-9 combines with J gene TRBJ2-1, with D uncertain. Trimming left V 0 bases short and J 3 bases short, with 12 bases between. Germline CDR1 is SEHNR and CDR2 is FQNEAQ (reference sequence). The CDR3 has 16 residues. The DNA for the CDR3 is TGTGCCAGCAGCTTAGCGGTAAATTCTCTCTACAATGAGCAGTTCTTC. This sequence encodes CASSLAVNSLYNEQFF.

In its sample, this clonotype was seen a few times. This chain joins TRBV6-2 or TRBV6-3 and TRBJ1-2; 9 nucleotides agree with TRBD1. V trimming: 2 bases; J trimming: 4 bases; junction bases outside the gene matches: 5. This CDR3 is built from 15 residues. The germline gives CDR1 MNHEY, CDR2 SVGEGT. Here the CDR3 DNA reads TGTGCCAGCAGTTACACGGACAGGGGCTTCTATGGCTACACCTTC. Its translation: CASSYTDRGFYGYTF.

CDR3 sequence: CASSPTGSREKLFF. As DNA, the CDR3 is TGCGCCAGCAGCCCGACAGGGTCTAGAGAAAAACTGTTTTTT. The chain employs TRBV4-1 and TRBJ1-4; TRBD1 aligns across 7 bases. J lost 8 bases, V lost 4 bases, and 7 bases had no gene match. This CDR3 is 14 amino acids long. Per the germline V gene, CDR1 is MGHRA and CDR2 is YSYEKL.

This clonotype came up a few times. The chain combines TRBV15 with TRBJ2-4, with D hard to call. Trimming took off 1 base at V and 0 bases at J, with 13 bases between the two ends. The CDR3 is made up of 17 amino acids. Germline CDR1 reads LNHNV; CDR2 reads YYDKDF (reference sequence). This chain's CDR3 is CATSRVGATLAKNIQYF. DNA of the CDR3: TGTGCCACCAGCAGAGTCGGCGCTACCTTAGCCAAAAACATTCAGTACTTC.

The table lists this clonotype with a few counts. The CDR3 nucleotides read TGTGCCAGCAGTAGAGGGACTAGCGGGGGGTTCTACAATGAGCAGTTCTTC. This codes for CASSRGTSGGFYNEQFF. The V gene is TRBV6-1, the J gene TRBJ2-1; 15 bases match TRBD2. From germline, CDR1 is MNHNS and CDR2 SASEGT. CDR3 size: 17 residues. V gave up 5 bases and J gave up 3 bases; unmatched junction bases: 5.

Many counts were recorded for this clonotype. The DNA of the CDR3 is TGTGCCAGCAGTTTAGGGGGGGGGATGAAGACCCAGTACTTC. This encodes CASSLGGGMKTQYF. The rearrangement joins TRBV28 to TRBJ2-5, with 7 bases lining up with TRBD2. This CDR3 is 14 amino acids long. Germline values: CDR1 MDHEN, CDR2 SYDVKM. The ends lost 2 bases at V and 6 bases at J; junction bases unmatched: 6.

V gene TRBV18 combines with J gene TRBJ2-5; 10 nucleotides agree with TRBD2. This CDR3 spans 15 amino acids. Germline CDR1 reads KGHSH; CDR2 reads LQKENI. Trimming at V came to 2 bases and at J to 5 bases, leaving 5 bases not matched to a gene. In DNA form, the CDR3 reads TGTGCCAGCTCACCAGTCCTAGCGGGAGTGGAGACCCAGTACTTC. This sequence encodes CASSPVLAGVETQYF.

This clonotype was counted a few times. The chain is built from TRBV7-2 and TRBJ2-3; 12 positions agree with TRBD2. V dropped 2 bases and J dropped 1; count of bases not matched to a gene: 4. Germline CDR1 reads SGHTA; CDR2 reads FQGNSA. This CDR3 spans 17 amino acids. This CDR3 reads CASSLIPSGRGTDTQYF. DNA for the CDR3: TGTGCCAGCAGCTTAATTCCTAGCGGGAGGGGCACAGATACGCAGTATTTT.

This clonotype turned up a few times. The rearrangement joins TRBV12-3 or TRBV12-4 to TRBJ2-2, with D unresolved. Trimming cost V 0 bases and J 7 bases, with 9 bases left between them. The CDR3 contains 14 residues. This CDR3 reads CASSLALMRGELFF. The DNA of the CDR3 is TGTGCCAGCAGTTTAGCGCTAATGCGCGGGGAGCTGTTTTTT.

The chain uses TRBV20-1 and TRBJ2-7; D may be TRBD1 or TRBD2 (6 bases each). The CDR3 is 15 amino acids. CDR1 and CDR2 (germline): DFQATT, SNEGSKA (reference sequence). In DNA form, the CDR3 reads TGCAGAGCCGAATTCACGGGGGCTCCTCCCTACGAGCAGTACTTC. Protein: CRAEFTGAPPYEQYF.

The genes are TRBV3-1 and TRBJ2-5, with 8 nucleotides matching TRBD1. Germline lookup yields CDR1 LGHDT and CDR2 YNNKEL (reference sequence). Trimming cost V 4 bases and J 5 bases; bases outside gene matches: 6. The CDR3 has 14 amino acids. CDR3 amino acids: CASSLYRGRETQYF. CDR3 bases: TGTGCCAGCAGCCTCTACAGGGGGAGGGAGACCCAGTACTTC.

The table lists this clonotype with a few counts. The rearrangement uses TRBV6-2 or TRBV6-3 and TRBJ2-7; the D gene is possibly TRBD2 (5 bases). CDR1 is MNHEY and CDR2 is SVGEGT in the germline V gene. V was trimmed by 6 bases and J by 0 bases, leaving 12 bases between them. CDR3 length: 14 residues. In DNA, the CDR3 is TGTGCCAGCAGGCCAGTGGGGAGCTCCTACGAGCAGTACTTC. Residues: CASRPVGSSYEQYF.

V gene TRBV6-5 combines with J gene TRBJ1-3, with D uncertain. Trimming removed 0 bases from V and 3 bases from J, with 9 bases in between. Germline lookup yields CDR1 MNHEY and CDR2 SVGAGI. The CDR3 spans 15 residues. Here the CDR3 reads CASSYSTGFGNTIYF. DNA of the CDR3: TGTGCCAGCAGTTACTCTACCGGGTTTGGAAACACCATATATTTT.

This rearrangement joins TRBV7-3 to TRBJ2-5; perhaps D is TRBD1 or TRBD2 (5 bases each). This CDR3 has 16 residues. The ends were cut back, 6 bases at V and 1 base at J, with 18 bases in the middle. Germline CDR1 reads SGHTA; CDR2 reads FQGTGA. This chain's CDR3 is CASSRGARGAQETQYF. The CDR3 nucleotides are TGTGCCAGCAGTCGAGGTGCTAGAGGGGCCCAAGAGACCCAGTACTTC.

J is TRBJ2-3 and V is TRBV5-4; no firm D call. The CDR3 runs 13 residues. Trimming took off 2 bases at V and 6 bases at J, with 10 bases between the two ends. The germline V gene encodes CDR1 SGHNT and CDR2 YYREEE (reference sequence). CDR3 bases: TGTGCCAGCAGCTTCTCCCCTGCCGATACGCAGTATTTT. It specifies CASSFSPADTQYF.

This clonotype was recorded a few times. The J gene is TRBJ2-1, the V gene TRBV20-1; 7 nucleotides align to TRBD1. Germline V lookup: CDR1 DFQATT, CDR2 SNEGSKA (reference sequence). This CDR3 spans 13 amino acids. Trimming took 3 bases from V and 9 from J; bases not matched to a gene: 8. Here the CDR3 reads CSARGDRGAEQFF. CDR3 in DNA: TGCAGTGCTAGGGGGGACAGAGGTGCTGAGCAGTTCTTC.

This clonotype came up a few times. The chain is built from TRBV7-8 and TRBJ2-6; TRBD1 agrees at 7 bases. The CDR3 is 16 residues long. Trimming removed 5 bases from V and 0 bases from J; junction bases left unmatched: 4. CDR1 and CDR2 (germline): SGHVS, FQNEAQ. As DNA, the CDR3 is TGTGCCAGCAGCAGAGGACAGGCCTCTGGGGCCAACGTCCTGACTTTC. Translation: CASSRGQASGANVLTF.

There are a few counts of this clonotype. V and J are TRBV20-1 and TRBJ2-7; TRBD1 might be the D (5 bases). Per germline, CDR1 DFQATT and CDR2 SNEGSKA (reference sequence). The CDR3 consists of 13 residues. DNA of the CDR3: TGCAGCGCCTCCAGGGCCCTCTCCTACGAGCAGTACTTC. Translated: CSASRALSYEQYF.

This clonotype was found a few times. The V call is TRBV7-9, the J call TRBJ2-5; no firm D call. Trimming pared 0 bases from V and 2 bases from J, leaving 10 bases between. The CDR3 contains 15 residues. Germline loops: CDR1 SEHNR, CDR2 FQNEAQ (reference sequence). For the CDR3, the DNA is TGTGCCAGCAGCTTAGCCGAGACAAATCAAGAGACCCAGTACTTC. This sequence encodes CASSLAETNQETQYF.

This clonotype was observed a few times. The V call is TRBV7-9, the J call TRBJ2-7; D may be TRBD2 (7 bases). CDR1 and CDR2 (germline): SEHNR, FQNEAQ (reference sequence). The ends were cut back, 5 bases at V and 1 base at J, with 15 bases in the middle. The CDR3 spans 15 residues. CDR3 nucleotides: TGTGCCAGCAGCCCGAGGGGGGGGCAATCCTACGAGCAGTACTTC. It specifies CASSPRGGQSYEQYF. The full variable domain, in which reference TRBV7-9 and TRBJ2-7 provide the parts outside the CDR3, is DTGVSQNPRHKITKRGQNVTFRCDPISEHNRLYWYRQTLGQGPEFLTYFQNEAQLEKSRLLSDRFSAERPKGSFSTLEIQRTEQGDSAMYLCASSPRGGQSYEQYFGPGTRLTVT.

The V and J genes are TRBV7-8 and TRBJ2-3; 11 positions agree with TRBD2. Germline CDR1 and CDR2: SGHVS and FQNEAQ. The CDR3 extends over 18 amino acids. V lost 5 bases and J lost 2; bases outside the gene matches: 12. Here the CDR3 reads CASSPIIGLAGPTDTQYF. The CDR3 coding sequence is TGTGCCAGCAGCCCTATTATCGGACTAGCGGGTCCCACAGATACGCAGTATTTT.